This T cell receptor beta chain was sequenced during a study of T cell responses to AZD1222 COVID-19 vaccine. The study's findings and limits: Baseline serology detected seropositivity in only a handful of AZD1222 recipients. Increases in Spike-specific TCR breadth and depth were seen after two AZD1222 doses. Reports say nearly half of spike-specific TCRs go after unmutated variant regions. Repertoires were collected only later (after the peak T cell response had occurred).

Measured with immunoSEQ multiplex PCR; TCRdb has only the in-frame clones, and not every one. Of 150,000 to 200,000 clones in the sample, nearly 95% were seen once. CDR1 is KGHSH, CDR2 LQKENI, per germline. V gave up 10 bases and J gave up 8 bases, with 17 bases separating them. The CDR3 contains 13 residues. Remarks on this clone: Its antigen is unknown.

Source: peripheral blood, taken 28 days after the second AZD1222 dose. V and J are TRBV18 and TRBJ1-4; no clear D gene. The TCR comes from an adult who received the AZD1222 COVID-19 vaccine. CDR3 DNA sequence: TGTGCCACCCACTCCAGCAGGAAGGAAAAACTGTTTTTT. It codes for CATHSSRKEKLFF.